This TCR beta chain was sequenced for a study of T cell responses to AZD1222 COVID-19 vaccine. The assay was immunoSEQ multiplex PCR, and TCRdb's table has in-frame clones only and misses some. The sample holds 180,000 or so clones; around 92% are singletons and the top ten take about 1.5%. Pooled together were second doses at about 4 or about 12 weeks. This CDR3 region has 14 residues. The V and J ends lost 2 bases and 4 bases respectively, with 10 bases between them. Per the germline V gene, CDR1 is SGHNT and CDR2 is YYREEE (reference sequence). Sequencing used peripheral blood, obtained 28 days after the second AZD1222 dose. The chain has TRBV5-4 and TRBJ1-5, with D tentatively TRBD1 (6 bases). This clonotype was obtained from an adult who received the AZD1222 COVID-19 vaccine. The CDR3 reads CASSLQGTNQPQHF. In DNA form, the CDR3 reads TGTGCCAGCAGCTTACAGGGTACTAATCAGCCCCAGCATTTT.